This is a list of T cell receptor beta chains from one sample in a study of T cell repertoires in cytomegalovirus infection. TCRdb re-derived calls from the reads in MiXCR, one entry per CDR3 protein. The sample lists 740,000 or so distinct CDR3 sequences, 35% to 45% occurring once. Material: PBMCs. The receptors were sampled from a human donor in good health (CMV status not recorded). Some clones in this sample may be carry-over from other donors' samples. CDR3s include the opening cysteine and the closing phenylalanine or tryptophan. A D gene is named only where the DNA matches it firmly. Part of the rows lack a size; the others show once, few, many or a class for expanded clones.

j_gene: TRBJ2-3; v_gene: TRBV6-5; d_gene: NA; abundance: few; CDR3nt: TGTGCCAGCAGTTACTCGAGGGGGGCCACGGGTACGCAGTATTTT; CDR3aa: CASSYSRGATGTQYF
j_gene: TRBJ1-1; v_gene: TRBV6-8; d_gene: NA; abundance: NA; CDR3nt: TGTGCCAGCAAACCTCCGCGGGTCCAGGGCGCTGAAGCTTTCTTT; CDR3aa: CASKPPRVQGAEAFF
j_gene: TRBJ1-4; v_gene: TRBV5-4; d_gene: TRBD1; abundance: NA; CDR3nt: TGTGCCAGCAGCGTGGACAGGGGCGAAAAACTGTTTTTT; CDR3aa: CASSVDRGEKLFF
j_gene: TRBJ2-7; v_gene: TRBV7-2; d_gene: TRBD2; abundance: NA; CDR3nt: TGTGCCAGCAGCTTGGCCCTAGCGGGGTACGAGCAGTACTTC; CDR3aa: CASSLALAGYEQYF
j_gene: TRBJ2-7; v_gene: TRBV6-5; d_gene: NA; abundance: NA; CDR3nt: TGTGCCAGCAGTTATAGAGGGGGTGACACCTCCTACGAGCAGTACTTC; CDR3aa: CASSYRGGDTSYEQYF
j_gene: TRBJ2-5; v_gene: TRBV7-4; d_gene: TRBD2; abundance: few; CDR3nt: TGTGCCAGCAGCTTAGGTTTTAGCGGGAGGTCAGGAGAGACCCAGTACTTC; CDR3aa: CASSLGFSGRSGETQYF
j_gene: TRBJ1-1; v_gene: TRBV19; d_gene: NA; abundance: few; CDR3nt: TGTGCCAGTAGTGTTGATAACTTGAACACTGAAGCTTTCTTT; CDR3aa: CASSVDNLNTEAFF
j_gene: TRBJ2-3; v_gene: TRBV7-2; d_gene: TRBD2; abundance: few; CDR3nt: TGTGCCAGCAACCAACTAGCGGGAGGGCCGGGGGATACGCAGTATTTT; CDR3aa: CASNQLAGGPGDTQYF
j_gene: TRBJ1-5; v_gene: TRBV28; d_gene: TRBD1; abundance: NA; CDR3nt: TGTGCCAGCAGACCCTCTGACAGGGGCAATCAGCCCCAGCATTTT; CDR3aa: CASRPSDRGNQPQHF
j_gene: TRBJ1-5; v_gene: TRBV7-3; d_gene: NA; abundance: NA; CDR3nt: TGTGCCAGCAGCCCGGGGAGGGGAAGCAATCAGCCCCAGCATTTT; CDR3aa: CASSPGRGSNQPQHF
j_gene: TRBJ1-6; v_gene: TRBV12-3/TRBV12-4; d_gene: NA; abundance: many; CDR3nt: TGTGCCAGCTCGGGGAGGAGTAATTCACCCCTCCACTTT; CDR3aa: CASSGRSNSPLHF
j_gene: TRBJ1-1; v_gene: TRBV28; d_gene: NA; abundance: NA; CDR3nt: TGTGCCAGCGAAATCGGGACTGAAGCTTTCTTT; CDR3aa: CASEIGTEAFF
j_gene: TRBJ1-1; v_gene: TRBV19; d_gene: TRBD1; abundance: few; CDR3nt: TGTGCCAGTATGAGGGGGGACAGAAAAGCTTTCTTT; CDR3aa: CASMRGDRKAFF
j_gene: TRBJ1-5; v_gene: TRBV10-3; d_gene: NA; abundance: once; CDR3nt: TGTGCCATCAGTGTCGAACGGGCCAATCAGCACCAGCATTTT; CDR3aa: CAISVERANQHQHF
j_gene: TRBJ2-4; v_gene: TRBV5-1; d_gene: TRBD1; abundance: once; CDR3nt: TGCGCCAGCAGCATACAGGGGGCTGGAAACATTCAGTACTTC; CDR3aa: CASSIQGAGNIQYF
j_gene: TRBJ2-7; v_gene: TRBV7-2; d_gene: NA; abundance: few; CDR3nt: TGTGCCAGCAGCTTCCGAATGGCTCAGTACGAGCAGTACTTC; CDR3aa: CASSFRMAQYEQYF
j_gene: TRBJ1-4; v_gene: TRBV20-1; d_gene: NA; abundance: NA; CDR3nt: TGCAGTGCTAGTCCTCAGGGGCGGAATGAAAAACTGTTTTTT; CDR3aa: CSASPQGRNEKLFF
j_gene: TRBJ2-5; v_gene: TRBV20-1; d_gene: NA; abundance: few; CDR3nt: TGCAGTGCTAGATCCCAAGAGACCCAGTACTTC; CDR3aa: CSARSQETQYF
j_gene: TRBJ2-5; v_gene: TRBV5-1; d_gene: NA; abundance: NA; CDR3nt: TGCGCCAGCAGGGTCCAGCAAGAGACCCAGTACTTC; CDR3aa: CASRVQQETQYF
j_gene: TRBJ2-1; v_gene: TRBV6-5; d_gene: NA; abundance: NA; CDR3nt: TGTGCCAGCAGTTACTCGATGTTAGGTGAGCAGTTCTTC; CDR3aa: CASSYSMLGEQFF
j_gene: TRBJ1-1; v_gene: TRBV29-1; d_gene: TRBD1; abundance: few; CDR3nt: TGCAGCGTTACAGACAGGGGCCGCATGAACACTGAAGCTTTCTTT; CDR3aa: CSVTDRGRMNTEAFF
j_gene: TRBJ1-1; v_gene: TRBV5-1; d_gene: NA; abundance: NA; CDR3nt: TGCGCCAGCAGGGAGGTCGGAAGGGATGAAGCTTTCTTT; CDR3aa: CASREVGRDEAFF
j_gene: TRBJ1-5; v_gene: TRBV7-2; d_gene: NA; abundance: few; CDR3nt: TGTGCCAGCAGCCAAGGGGGGGTGTGGAATCAGCCCCAGCATTTT; CDR3aa: CASSQGGVWNQPQHF
j_gene: TRBJ1-5; v_gene: TRBV12-3/TRBV12-4; d_gene: NA; abundance: NA; CDR3nt: TGTGCCAGCAGTTTAATAACGGTGGCAGGAAATCAGCCCCAGCATTTT; CDR3aa: CASSLITVAGNQPQHF
j_gene: TRBJ1-1; v_gene: TRBV2; d_gene: NA; abundance: NA; CDR3nt: TGTGCCAGCAGTGCGAATTTGCCGCGGATTAACACTGAAGCTTTCTTT; CDR3aa: CASSANLPRINTEAFF
j_gene: TRBJ2-5; v_gene: TRBV11-2; d_gene: NA; abundance: many; CDR3nt: TGTGCCAGCAGCCCTTCCCTTGACAGCATAGAGACCCAGTACTTC; CDR3aa: CASSPSLDSIETQYF
j_gene: TRBJ2-7; v_gene: TRBV15; d_gene: NA; abundance: NA; CDR3nt: TGTGCCACCAGCAGAGAATACCCGGGGGCCCCAGGTAGCGAGCAGTACTTC; CDR3aa: CATSREYPGAPGSEQYF
j_gene: TRBJ2-3; v_gene: TRBV29-1; d_gene: TRBD2; abundance: few; CDR3nt: TGCAGCGTTGAAGTGGTTAGCGGGCTCACAGATACGCAGTATTTT; CDR3aa: CSVEVVSGLTDTQYF
j_gene: TRBJ1-1; v_gene: TRBV14; d_gene: NA; abundance: few; CDR3nt: TGTGCCAGCAGCCAAGGGGGCGGTCAGGGGTTCACTGAAGCTTTCTTT; CDR3aa: CASSQGGGQGFTEAFF
j_gene: TRBJ2-2; v_gene: TRBV6-2/TRBV6-3; d_gene: NA; abundance: NA; CDR3nt: TGTGCCAGCAGTTACCCCACTCCCGGGACCATGAACACCGGGGAGCTGTTTTTT; CDR3aa: CASSYPTPGTMNTGELFF
j_gene: TRBJ2-2; v_gene: TRBV29-1; d_gene: NA; abundance: few; CDR3nt: TGCAGCGCCTTACAGGGTTCGGTCGGGGAGCTGTTTTTT; CDR3aa: CSALQGSVGELFF
j_gene: TRBJ2-7; v_gene: TRBV6-1; d_gene: TRBD1; abundance: NA; CDR3nt: TGTGCCAGCAGCACGCTACAGGGGGCAGGGAACGAGCAGTACTTC; CDR3aa: CASSTLQGAGNEQYF
j_gene: TRBJ2-1; v_gene: TRBV5-1; d_gene: TRBD1; abundance: NA; CDR3nt: TGCGCCAGCAGCGTGGGACAGTTAGGGAACAACAATGAGCAGTTCTTC; CDR3aa: CASSVGQLGNNNEQFF
j_gene: TRBJ1-2; v_gene: TRBV27; d_gene: NA; abundance: NA; CDR3nt: TGTGCCAGTAGTGAGCGGGGACAATGGGGTAGAGAAGGCTACACCTTC; CDR3aa: CASSERGQWGREGYTF
j_gene: TRBJ1-1; v_gene: TRBV5-5; d_gene: NA; abundance: NA; CDR3nt: TGTGCCAGCAGCGTCGCGCTGAACACTGAAGCTTTATTT; CDR3aa: CASSVALNTEALF
j_gene: TRBJ2-5; v_gene: TRBV25-1; d_gene: TRBD2; abundance: NA; CDR3nt: TGTGCCAGCAGTGTGGCGGGGGGCGGGGAGACCCAGTACTTC; CDR3aa: CASSVAGGGETQYF
j_gene: TRBJ1-1; v_gene: TRBV5-1; d_gene: NA; abundance: NA; CDR3nt: TGCGCCAGCAGCTTGACAACTTTAGGCACTGAAGCTTTCTTT; CDR3aa: CASSLTTLGTEAFF
j_gene: TRBJ2-7; v_gene: TRBV12-3/TRBV12-4; d_gene: TRBD2; abundance: few; CDR3nt: TGTGCCAGCAGTTTATCGGGACTAGCGGGGGACGAGCAGTACTTC; CDR3aa: CASSLSGLAGDEQYF
j_gene: TRBJ2-6; v_gene: TRBV28; d_gene: NA; abundance: few; CDR3nt: TGTGCCAGCAGTTATGGGGGGCGTAGATCTGGGGCCAACGTCCTGACTTTC; CDR3aa: CASSYGGRRSGANVLTF
j_gene: TRBJ2-3; v_gene: TRBV10-3; d_gene: TRBD2; abundance: NA; CDR3nt: TGTGCCGTCTATAGCGGGCCGGGTGGGACAGATACGCAGTATTTT; CDR3aa: CAVYSGPGGTDTQYF